A selection of T cell receptor beta chains follows, all from one sample in a study of regulatory T cells in long-lasting Graves disease. Via MiXCR, TCRdb re-called the multiplex PCR reads, giving one row per CDR3 protein. The profile shows hundreds of thousands of distinct CDR3 sequences, about 16% of them singletons. Separately, the same data were catalogued under a study of T cells in Graves' hyperthyroidism and ophthalmopathy.

The material sequenced was peripheral blood mononuclear cells (PBMCs), taken at new diagnosis, from a patient treated with antithyroid drugs. All receptors derive from a man aged 18-30 years with Graves disease. Each CDR3 is given with its conserved first and last residue. Size tells how often a clone was seen (once, few, many) or the class of an expanded clone, and some rows leave it out.

clone_size	v_call	j_call	cdr3_aa
many	TRBV20-1	TRBJ2-1	CSAVTGGVNSYNEQFF
many	TRBV12-3/TRBV12-4	TRBJ1-1	CASSSNRGKGDTEAFF
few	TRBV11-3	TRBJ2-1	CASSRLGGAYNEQFF
few	TRBV2	TRBJ1-6	CASSYSGLGSPLHF
few	TRBV12-3/TRBV12-4	TRBJ2-5	CASSRGLNQETQYF
many	TRBV30	TRBJ1-5	CAWRGGNSNQPQHF
few	TRBV28	TRBJ2-7	CASSLDGSGPLCEQYF
many	TRBV2	TRBJ2-4	CASSWTRAKNIQYF
.	TRBV29-1	TRBJ2-1	CSVHGQGTYNEQFF
many	TRBV5-1	TRBJ2-1	CASSLYERTSGYNEQFF
few	TRBV5-1	TRBJ1-1	CASSAGDYTEAFF
many	TRBV7-3	TRBJ2-1	CASSLRGTASFEQFF
few	TRBV19	TRBJ1-5	CASSMDQGTGGSNQPQHF
many	TRBV9	TRBJ1-2	CASSPRTGSNYGYTF
many	TRBV28	TRBJ2-7	CASSSRVYSTQTYEQYF
.	TRBV3-1	.	CAGSQHPLSGIQETQYF
.	TRBV9	TRBJ2-1	CASSVRGRASSEQFF
many	TRBV28	TRBJ2-7	CASRRFRTSGRATYEQYF
.	TRBV28	TRBJ1-2	CASSLYPLTGYTF
.	TRBV12-3/TRBV12-4	TRBJ2-7	CASEATSYEQYF
.	TRBV9	TRBJ2-2	CASSGGLASTGELFF
.	TRBV3-1	TRBJ1-3	CASSQGGLSSGNTIYF
once	TRBV5-1	TRBJ1-4	CASSLRGQEEKLFF
few	TRBV27	TRBJ2-3	CATRTGSTDTQYF
many	TRBV3-1	TRBJ2-4	CASSQEGQQYIQYF
.	TRBV25-1	TRBJ1-2	CASSGVGGVNGYTF
.	TRBV20-1	TRBJ2-1	CSAMIRASYNEQFF
many	TRBV15	TRBJ2-5	CATSRDGGGGETQYF
.	TRBV14	TRBJ2-3	CASSQDQRGSGADTQYF
.	TRBV5-4	TRBJ2-4	CASSVNTGHYPRGNIQYF
.	TRBV11-2	TRBJ2-7	CASSHPARGRGYEQYF
.	TRBV10-3	TRBJ2-2	CAIGGGSGRRNTGELFF
few	TRBV6-5	TRBJ2-7	CASSYSGGTGSYEQYF
few	TRBV5-1	TRBJ1-1	CASSFRDRGQSEAFF
many	TRBV28	TRBJ2-1	CASSLGGRAIDEQFF
few	TRBV10-2	TRBJ1-4	CASSWTGGPNEKLFF
few	TRBV28	TRBJ1-1	CASSLWAANTEAFF
.	TRBV4-1	TRBJ1-6	CASSPGTPWLPLHF
few	TRBV4-1	TRBJ1-1	CASSSGQDSVNTEAFF
.	TRBV14	TRBJ2-5	CASSQDEGLAGAYGETQYF
many	TRBV11-2	TRBJ1-1	CASSPRGLNTEAFF
many	TRBV20-1	TRBJ1-1	CRAPMPRNTEAFF
many	TRBV10-3	TRBJ2-1	CAISVGSGDVNEQFF
.	TRBV6-1	.	CASSHMGSGLDNEQFF
.	TRBV7-9	TRBJ2-1	CASSRSSGLARYEQFF
few	TRBV30	TRBJ1-4	CAWSVSPGATNEKLFF
.	TRBV28	TRBJ1-5	CASSLAPGRRNQPQHF